This T cell receptor beta chain derives from a study of T cell clones after liver transplantation. On the study more broadly: TCRbeta sequencing after a pre-transplant mixed lymphocyte reaction identified graft-donor-reactive clones, later tracked in post-transplant blood. Pre-transplant mixed lymphocyte reactions yielded third-party-reactive TCRbeta sequences as comparators for graft-donor-reactive sequences. Subjects received no induction therapy and standard immunosuppression until randomization at 12-24 months post-transplant.

Per germline, CDR1 SGHTA and CDR2 FQGNSA. V shed 5 bases and J 6 bases; nucleotides not matched to a gene: 9. The CDR3 has 15 residues. TCRdb keeps only in-frame clones here, not all; method: immunoSEQ multiplex PCR. The repertoire has roughly 15,000 clones, 80% to 95% of them found once; the top ten carry nearly 50%. The clonotype was recovered from a human donor who received a liver transplant. V and J are TRBV7-2 and TRBJ1-5, with 8 bases aligning to TRBD1. Material: CD8+ T cells from blood, obtained before liver transplant. Here the CDR3 reads CASSLGTGSSQPQHF. The CDR3, as DNA: TGTGCCAGCAGCCTTGGGACAGGCTCTTCTCAGCCCCAGCATTTT. Supplemented by reference TRBV7-2 and TRBJ1-5, the full variable domain reads GAGVSQSPSNKVTEKGKDVELRCDPISGHTALYWYRQSLGQGLEFLIYFQGNSAPDKSGLPSDRFSAERTGGSVSTLTIQRTQQEDSAVYLCASSLGTGSSQPQHFGDGTRLSIL.